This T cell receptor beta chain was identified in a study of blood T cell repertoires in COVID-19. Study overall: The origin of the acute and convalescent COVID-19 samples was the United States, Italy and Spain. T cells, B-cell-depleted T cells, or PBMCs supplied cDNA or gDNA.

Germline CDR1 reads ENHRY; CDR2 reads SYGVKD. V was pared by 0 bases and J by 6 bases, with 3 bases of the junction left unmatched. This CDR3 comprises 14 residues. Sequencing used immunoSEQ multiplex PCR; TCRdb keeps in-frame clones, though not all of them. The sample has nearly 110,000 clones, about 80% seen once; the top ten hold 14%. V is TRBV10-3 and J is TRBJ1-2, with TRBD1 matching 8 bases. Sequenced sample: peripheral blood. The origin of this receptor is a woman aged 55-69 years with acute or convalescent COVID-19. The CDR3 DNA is TGTGCCATCAGTGAGTCGGGCAGGGGGCATGGCTACACCTTC. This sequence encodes CAISESGRGHGYTF.